This TCR beta chain was recovered during a study of blood T cell repertoires in COVID-19. On the study more broadly: Samples representing acute and convalescent COVID-19 were sourced from the United States, Italy and Spain.

This clone has only one observation. As handled by the study authors: Using reference gene primer amplification, nucleated cell counts were estimated. Generated by immunoSEQ multiplex PCR, the TCRdb table keeps only in-frame clones and is missing some. That table gives V, J and clone size, and the DNA gave D and trimming. The table includes around 140,000 clones, roughly 84% detected once. Trimming removed 7 bases from V and 5 bases from J, with 16 bases in between. This CDR3 comprises 14 residues. Germline V gene lookup returns CDR1 ENHRY and CDR2 SYGVKD. Sequencing used peripheral blood. The V and J genes are TRBV10-3 and TRBJ2-3; D might be TRBD2 (7 bases). This clonotype was sampled from a young man with COVID-19, enrolled during active disease. The CDR3 region has the DNA TGTGCCATCACCCCGGGGGGCGGGAGAGATACGCAGTATTTT. Its protein is CAITPGGGRDTQYF.